What follows is one TCR beta chain and its context. The clone's antigen remains unknown. Base qualities are not at hand, and no much larger clone is one base apart. The record originates from a study of blood T cell repertoires in COVID-19 (dated by TCRdb to 2018 to 2021). Context from the whole study: Collaborator samples came from the United States, Italy and Spain and covered acute and convalescent phases of COVID-19. The material from the prospective study consisted of cDNA or gDNA derived from T cells, B-cell-depleted T cells, or PBMCs. The dataset comprised deeply sampled blood TCRbeta repertoires from subjects exposed to, actively infected with, or recovered from COVID-19. The repertoires were made available in a free public database intended to serve as a resource for research on the immune response to SARS-CoV-2. The samples were drawn from two sources: the first 160 participants of the ongoing ImmuneRACE study, and 1,200 or so subjects contributed by 6 global collaborators. The sample metadata nearly always contained a de-identified subject ID, COVID-19 status, age in years and sex. Where HLA class I and class II types were available, the types were taken from metadata supplied by the sample provider, not from assay-based typing. What the authors observed across the whole study: The quantity of clinical and demographic metadata differed by source and by participant and was supplied without curation.

The CDR3, from cysteine to phenylalanine, totals 18 residues. Here the CDR3 DNA is all that survives: 54 bases in frame from base 1. V drops 4 bases and J drops 1 base, leaving 22 bases in between. For CDR1 and CDR2, the germline V gene lists SGHRS and YFSETQ. TCRbeta CDR3 regions were amplified from genomic DNA using the immunoSEQ Assay, a bias-controlled multiplex PCR. For the original study's pipeline: Within the assay, amplification of reference gene primers was used to estimate how many nucleated cells each sample contained. Sequence reads were collapsed and filtered to measure the absolute abundance of every unique TCRbeta CDR3 rearrangement. For each sample, productive Simpson clonality was calculated as the square root of Simpson's diversity index over productive rearrangements. Drawn from immuneACCESS, this table holds only the in-frame rearrangements with V and J called that TCRdb kept. Clones are partly lost; checked studies trace under half to an unresolved V gene and leave the rest unexplained. For V, J and clone size, that table is used; D and trimming come from the DNA. For this sample the table gives around 220,000 clones, of which around 80% were detected only once. The ten largest clones represent 7.8% of the sample.

One collaborating source in Seattle enrolled patients during active infection and followed them longitudinally through the course of disease. The collaborating institutions used their own protocols to collect whole blood in K2EDTA tubes. Collaborator samples were shipped for TCRbeta analysis as frozen whole blood, isolated PBMCs, or DNA extracted from either sample type. The TCR comes from a woman aged 80 or over with COVID-19, enrolled during active disease. The receptor chain draws on TRBV5-1 and TRBJ2-3; the best D guess is TRBD2, with 6 bases matching. Sequenced sample: peripheral blood. CDR3 protein: CASSRWSRRGPRTDTQYF. The DNA sequence is TGCGCCAGCAGCCGGTGGTCCCGGCGGGGTCCCCGCACAGATACGCAGTATTTT.